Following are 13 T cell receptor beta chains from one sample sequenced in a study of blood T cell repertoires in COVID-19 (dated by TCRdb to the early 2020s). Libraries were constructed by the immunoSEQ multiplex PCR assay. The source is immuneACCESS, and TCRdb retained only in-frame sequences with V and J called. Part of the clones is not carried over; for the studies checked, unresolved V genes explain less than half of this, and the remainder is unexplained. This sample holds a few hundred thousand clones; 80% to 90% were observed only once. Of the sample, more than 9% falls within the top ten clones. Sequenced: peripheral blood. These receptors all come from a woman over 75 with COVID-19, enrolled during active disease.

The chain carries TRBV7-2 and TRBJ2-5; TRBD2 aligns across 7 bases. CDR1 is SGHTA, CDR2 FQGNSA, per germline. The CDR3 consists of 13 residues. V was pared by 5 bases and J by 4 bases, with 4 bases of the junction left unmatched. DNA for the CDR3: TGTGCCAGCAGCCAAGGGAGGGCAGAGACCCAGTACTTC. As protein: CASSQGRAETQYF.

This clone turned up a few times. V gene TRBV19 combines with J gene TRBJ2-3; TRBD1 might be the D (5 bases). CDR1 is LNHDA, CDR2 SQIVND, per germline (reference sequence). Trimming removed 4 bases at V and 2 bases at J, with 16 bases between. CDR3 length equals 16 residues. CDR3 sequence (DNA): TGTGCCAGTAGTACTAATACAGGAACCAACACAGATACGCAGTATTTT. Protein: CASSTNTGTNTDTQYF.

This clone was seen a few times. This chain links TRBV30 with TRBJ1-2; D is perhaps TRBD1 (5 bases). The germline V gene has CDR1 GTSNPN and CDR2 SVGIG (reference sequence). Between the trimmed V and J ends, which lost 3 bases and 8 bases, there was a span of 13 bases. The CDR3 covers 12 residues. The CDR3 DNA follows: TGTGCCTGGAGCCCTCAAGGGGTCGGCTACACCTTC. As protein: CAWSPQGVGYTF.

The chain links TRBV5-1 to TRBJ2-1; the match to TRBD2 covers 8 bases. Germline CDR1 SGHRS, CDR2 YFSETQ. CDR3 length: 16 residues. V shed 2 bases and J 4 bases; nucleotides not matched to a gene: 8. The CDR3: CASSFRLSGVYNEQFF. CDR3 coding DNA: TGCGCCAGCAGCTTTCGACTTAGCGGGGTTTACAATGAGCAGTTCTTC.

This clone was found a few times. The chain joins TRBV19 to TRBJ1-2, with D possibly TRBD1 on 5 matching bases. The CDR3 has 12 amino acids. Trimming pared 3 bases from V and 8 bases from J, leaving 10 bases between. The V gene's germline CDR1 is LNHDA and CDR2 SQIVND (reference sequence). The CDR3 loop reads CASSISGLGYTF. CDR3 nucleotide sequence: TGTGCCAGTAGTATTTCAGGGCTAGGCTACACCTTC.

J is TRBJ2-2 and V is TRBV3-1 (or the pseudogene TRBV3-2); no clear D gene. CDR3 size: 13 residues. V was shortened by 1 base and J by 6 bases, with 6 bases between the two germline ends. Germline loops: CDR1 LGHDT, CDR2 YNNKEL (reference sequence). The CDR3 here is CASSQGAAGELFF. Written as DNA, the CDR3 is TGTGCCAGCAGCCAAGGGGCAGCCGGGGAGCTGTTTTTT.

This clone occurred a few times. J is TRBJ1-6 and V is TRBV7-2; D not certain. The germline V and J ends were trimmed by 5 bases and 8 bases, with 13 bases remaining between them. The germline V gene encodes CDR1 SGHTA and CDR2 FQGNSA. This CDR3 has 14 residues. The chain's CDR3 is CASSIRVGDSPLHF. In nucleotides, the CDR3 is TGTGCCAGCAGCATCCGGGTCGGCGATTCACCCCTCCACTTT.

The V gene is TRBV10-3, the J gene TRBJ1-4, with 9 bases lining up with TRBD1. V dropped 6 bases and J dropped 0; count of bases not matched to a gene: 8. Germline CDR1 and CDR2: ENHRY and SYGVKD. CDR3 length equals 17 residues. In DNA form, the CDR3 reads TGTGCCATCAGCGGACAGGGGCCCTTTGCAACTAATGAAAAACTGTTTTTT. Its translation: CAISGQGPFATNEKLFF.

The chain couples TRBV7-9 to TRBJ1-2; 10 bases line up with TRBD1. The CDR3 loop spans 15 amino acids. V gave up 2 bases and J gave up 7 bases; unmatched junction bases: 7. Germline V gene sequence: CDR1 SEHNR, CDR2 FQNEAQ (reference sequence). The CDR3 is CASSLSGTGVSGYTF. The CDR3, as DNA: TGTGCCAGCAGCTTATCCGGGACAGGGGTCAGTGGCTACACCTTC. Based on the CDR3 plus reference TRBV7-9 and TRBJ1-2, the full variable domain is DTGVSQNPRHKITKRGQNVTFRCDPISEHNRLYWYRQTLGQGPEFLTYFQNEAQLEKSRLLSDRFSAERPKGSFSTLEIQRTEQGDSAMYLCASSLSGTGVSGYTFGSGTRLTVV.

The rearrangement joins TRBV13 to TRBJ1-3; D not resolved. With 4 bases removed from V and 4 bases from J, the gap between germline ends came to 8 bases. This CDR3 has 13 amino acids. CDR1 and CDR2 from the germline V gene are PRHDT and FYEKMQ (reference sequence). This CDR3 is CASSSQTGNTIYF. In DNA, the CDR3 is TGTGCCAGCAGCTCCCAGACAGGAAACACCATATATTTT.

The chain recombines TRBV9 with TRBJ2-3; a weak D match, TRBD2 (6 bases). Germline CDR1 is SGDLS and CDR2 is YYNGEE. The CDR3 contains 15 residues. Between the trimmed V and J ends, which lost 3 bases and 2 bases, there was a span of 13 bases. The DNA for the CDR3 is TGTGCCAGCAGCGGCGGGGTTACAGACACAGATACGCAGTATTTT. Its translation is CASSGGVTDTDTQYF.

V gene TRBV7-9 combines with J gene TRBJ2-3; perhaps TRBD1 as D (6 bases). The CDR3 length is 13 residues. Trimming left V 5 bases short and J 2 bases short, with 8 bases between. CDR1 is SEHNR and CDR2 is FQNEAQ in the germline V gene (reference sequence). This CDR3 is CASSQGNTDTQYF. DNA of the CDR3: TGTGCCAGCAGCCAGGGGAACACAGATACGCAGTATTTT.

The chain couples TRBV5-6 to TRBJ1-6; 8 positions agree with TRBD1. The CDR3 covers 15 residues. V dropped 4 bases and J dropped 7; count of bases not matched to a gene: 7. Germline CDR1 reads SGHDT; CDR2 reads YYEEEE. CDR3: CASSQGALGNSPLHF. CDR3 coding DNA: TGTGCCAGCAGCCAGGGGGCCCTTGGGAATTCACCCCTCCACTTT.